This is a list of T cell receptor beta chains from one sample in a study of blood T cell repertoires in COVID-19. Profiling relied on immunoSEQ multiplex PCR, and the TCRdb table lists in-frame clones only, not all of them. The repertoire holds hundreds of thousands of clones, about 70% seen once, with 2.5% to 4% in the top ten. Sequencing used peripheral blood. The source is a woman older than 75 with acute or convalescent COVID-19. The CDR3 runs from the conserved cysteine through the conserved F or W. Fields, in order: clone size, V gene, D gene, J gene, CDR3 DNA, CDR3 protein. A D gene is named only where the DNA matches it firmly. The listing skips clone size in some rows; elsewhere it reads once, few, many or a size class.

>-|TRBV5-1|TRBD1|TRBJ2-7
TGCGCCAGCAGCTCGCTGACAGGGACATCCTACGAGCAGTACTTC
CASSSLTGTSYEQYF
>-|TRBV12-5|-|TRBJ2-3
TGTGCTAGTGGGCCCCCCCGACAGCGAAGCACAGATACGCAGTATTTT
CASGPPRQRSTDTQYF
>-|TRBV5-6|-|TRBJ1-2
TGTGCCAGCAGCTACACGACTAACTATGGCTACACCTTC
CASSYTTNYGYTF
>-|TRBV6-5|TRBD1|TRBJ2-7
TGTGCCAGCAGCGATGGGACAGGGGGCAAGGGGGAGCAGTACTTC
CASSDGTGGKGEQYF
>once|TRBV18|TRBD1|TRBJ1-3
TGTGCCAGCTCACCCGTCCCGGGACAGGGTTTTACTGGAAACACCATATATTTT
CASSPVPGQGFTGNTIYF
>few|TRBV6-5|TRBD2|TRBJ2-5
TGTGCCAGCAGTTACTCGAGCGGGGGGGGACAAGAGACCCAGTACTTC
CASSYSSGGGQETQYF
>-|TRBV3-1/TRBV3-2|-|TRBJ1-2
TGTGCCAGCAGCCAAGATGGGGCAGGGGCGGGCGTTGGCTATGGCTACACCTTC
CASSQDGAGAGVGYGYTF
>-|TRBV6-2/TRBV6-3|TRBD1|TRBJ2-7
TGTGCCAGCAGTTACCTAATACAGGGGTTCTCCTACGAGCAGTACTTC
CASSYLIQGFSYEQYF
>-|TRBV6-6|-|TRBJ1-2
TGTGCCAGCACTTCGGGGTATAGTAACTATGGCTACACCTTC
CASTSGYSNYGYTF
>-|TRBV6-2/TRBV6-3|TRBD1|TRBJ1-4
TGTGCCAGCAGTCCATTACAGGGGGCGGATAATGAAAAACTGTTTTTT
CASSPLQGADNEKLFF
>-|TRBV19|-|TRBJ1-2
TGTGCCAGTAGAGGGACATCCGACTATGGCTACACCTTC
CASRGTSDYGYTF
>few|TRBV20-1|-|TRBJ2-5
TGCAGTGCTAGTCGGGAGGAGACCCAGTACTTC
CSASREETQYF
>-|TRBV19|TRBD1|TRBJ1-5
TGTGCCAGTATTGAACCGGGACAGGGGTTAGGTCAGCCCCAGCATTTT
CASIEPGQGLGQPQHF
>-|TRBV3-1/TRBV3-2|-|TRBJ1-2
TGTGCCAGCAGCCAAGCAGGGGTAGTGGGCTATGGCTACACCTTC
CASSQAGVVGYGYTF
>-|TRBV6-5|-|TRBJ1-1
TGTGCCAGCAGCCGACGACGGGACACTGAAGCTTTCTTT
CASSRRRDTEAFF
>few|TRBV2|-|TRBJ1-2
TGTGCCCCTGACCGGGCAGGCGAGGGCGGCTACACCTTC
CAPDRAGEGGYTF
>-|TRBV10-1|TRBD1|TRBJ2-3
TGCGCCAGCAGTGACGGGGACAGTCCGTTGTATTTT
CASSDGDSPLYF
>-|TRBV4-2|TRBD1|TRBJ1-6
TGTGCCAGCAGCCAAGAACTGGGGACAGGGATTCCCCTCCACTTT
CASSQELGTGIPLHF
>-|TRBV9|TRBD2|TRBJ2-3
TGTGCCAGCAGCGCCCTAGCGGGGAGCACAGATACGCAGTATTTT
CASSALAGSTDTQYF
>-|TRBV6-2/TRBV6-3|TRBD1|TRBJ2-6
TGTGCCAGCAGTCAAGTGACAGGGATAATCTCTGGGGCCAACGTCCTGACTTTC
CASSQVTGIISGANVLTF
>-|TRBV6-5|TRBD2|TRBJ2-3
TGTGCCAGCACCCCTAGCGGGGGAATCACAGATACGCAGTATTTT
CASTPSGGITDTQYF
>-|TRBV11-3|TRBD1|TRBJ2-6
TGTGCCAGCAGCTTAGATGGACAGGGAAGGGTGGGGCACTCTGGGGCCAACGTCCTGACTTTC
CASSLDGQGRVGHSGANVLTF
>-|TRBV7-3|TRBD1|TRBJ2-1
TGTGCCAGCAGCTTGCGGGACAGGTTAAGCTCCTACAATGAGCAGTTCTTC
CASSLRDRLSSYNEQFF
>-|TRBV21-1|-|TRBJ2-1
TGTGCCAGCAGCAAATGCCGGGGAAGCGGAAGAACTGGGGGGGAGCAGTTCTTC
CASSKCRGSGRTGGEQFF
>many|TRBV6-5|TRBD1|TRBJ2-1
TGTGCCAGCATCGAGGGGACAGGCTACAATGAGCAGTTCTTC
CASIEGTGYNEQFF
>-|TRBV6-5|TRBD2|TRBJ2-7
TGTGCCAGCAGTTACTCCTCTAGCGGGACCTACGAGCAGTACTTC
CASSYSSSGTYEQYF
>-|TRBV7-6|TRBD1|TRBJ1-1
TGTGCCAGCAGCCCGGGAGGGGGCGGGATGAACACTGAAGCTTTCTTT
CASSPGGGGMNTEAFF
>once|TRBV29-1|TRBD1|TRBJ2-1
TGCAGCGTCCGGGACGACAGGGCTCGGTTCTTC
CSVRDDRARFF
>few|TRBV7-9|TRBD2|TRBJ2-7
TGTGCCAGCAGCTTAGCTGCGGGAGTTTTCTACGAGCAGTACTTC
CASSLAAGVFYEQYF
>-|TRBV11-2|-|TRBJ2-7
TGTGCCAGCAGCTTAGGCGGAAACTCCTACGAGCAGTACTTC
CASSLGGNSYEQYF
>once|TRBV9|TRBD1|TRBJ1-1
TGTGCCAGCAGCGTAGTAACAGGGGGGAAATCTGAAGCTTTCTTT
CASSVVTGGKSEAFF
>-|TRBV4-2|-|TRBJ2-3
TGTGCCAGCAGCCAAGAGCGGGCTAGCGGCACAGATACGCAGTATTTT
CASSQERASGTDTQYF
>-|TRBV6-1|TRBD1|TRBJ2-1
TGTGCCAACAGTGAACAACAGGGGGCCGAGCAGTTCTTC
CANSEQQGAEQFF
>-|TRBV11-3|TRBD2|TRBJ2-1
TGTGCCAGCAGCTTAGCGAGCGGGAGCTCCTACAATGAGCAGTTCTTC
CASSLASGSSYNEQFF
>-|TRBV10-3|-|TRBJ1-1
TGTGCTTCACGAGGAGGCACTGAAGCTTTCTTT
CASRGGTEAFF
>many|TRBV6-6|TRBD1|TRBJ2-2
TGTGCCAGCAGACAAACCGGGACAGGGGGCACCGGGGAGCTGTTTTTT
CASRQTGTGGTGELFF